This T cell receptor beta chain was retrieved from a study of spatial heterogeneity in lung cancer. Overall study: The donors, 72 patients with untreated early-stage non-small cell lung cancer, provided the samples. Study-wide findings and caveats: There were more appearances of ubiquitous expanded tumor TCRs in blood at resection than at follow-up.

CDR1 SQVTM and CDR2 ANQGSEA come from the germline V gene. The CDR3 runs 14 residues. With V trimmed by 4 bases and J by 3 bases, 4 bases remained unmatched. Individually, TCR cDNA molecules were each labelled with a unique molecular identifier. Via MiXCR, TCRdb re-called the 5' RACE reads, giving one row per CDR3 protein. Among 35,000 to 45,000 distinct CDR3 sequences listed, around 21% were seen once. This clonotype was recorded once. As yet, its antigen is unknown. Time point specified: blood at routine non-recurrence follow-up after resection. Whole RNA was taken from tumor, nontumor lung or frozen PBMC; it was then sequenced unsorted.

This chain uses TRBV29-1 with TRBJ2-3; TRBD2 matches 10 bases. Sequenced here: PBMCs, sampled at follow-up. The receptor was isolated from a female donor with early-stage non-small cell lung cancer. The CDR3 DNA sequence: TGCAGCGTTGGACGGACTAGCGGTACAGATACGCAGTATTTT. Protein product: CSVGRTSGTDTQYF.